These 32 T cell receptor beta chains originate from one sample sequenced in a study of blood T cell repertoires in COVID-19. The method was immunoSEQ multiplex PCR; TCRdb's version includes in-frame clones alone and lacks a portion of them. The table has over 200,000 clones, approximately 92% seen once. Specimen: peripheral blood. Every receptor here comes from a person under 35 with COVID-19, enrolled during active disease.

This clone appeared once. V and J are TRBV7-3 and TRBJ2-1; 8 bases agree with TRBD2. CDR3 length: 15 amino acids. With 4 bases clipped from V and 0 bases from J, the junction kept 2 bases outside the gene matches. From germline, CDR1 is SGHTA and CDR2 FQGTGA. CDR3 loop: CASSSRGGSYNEQFF. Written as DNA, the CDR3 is TGTGCCAGCAGCTCCCGGGGGGGCTCCTACAATGAGCAGTTCTTC.

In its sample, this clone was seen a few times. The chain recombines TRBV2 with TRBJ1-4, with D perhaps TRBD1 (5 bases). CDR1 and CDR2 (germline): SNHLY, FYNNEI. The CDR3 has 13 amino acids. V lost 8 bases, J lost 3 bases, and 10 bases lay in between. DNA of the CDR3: TGTGCCAGCGGAGGGGAAGCTAATGAAAAACTGTTTTTT. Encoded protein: CASGGEANEKLFF.

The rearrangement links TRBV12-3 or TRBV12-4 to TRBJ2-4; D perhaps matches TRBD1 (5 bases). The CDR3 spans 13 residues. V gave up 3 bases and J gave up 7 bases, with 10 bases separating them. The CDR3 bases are TGTGCCAGCAGTTTGGGGCAGGGTAACATTCAGTACTTC. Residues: CASSLGQGNIQYF.

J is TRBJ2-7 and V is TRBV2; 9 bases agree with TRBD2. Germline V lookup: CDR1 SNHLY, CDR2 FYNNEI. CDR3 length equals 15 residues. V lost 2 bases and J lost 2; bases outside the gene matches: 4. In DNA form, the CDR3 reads TGTGCCAGCAGTGAAAGAGGACTAGCGCCCTACGAGCAGTACTTC. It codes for CASSERGLAPYEQYF.

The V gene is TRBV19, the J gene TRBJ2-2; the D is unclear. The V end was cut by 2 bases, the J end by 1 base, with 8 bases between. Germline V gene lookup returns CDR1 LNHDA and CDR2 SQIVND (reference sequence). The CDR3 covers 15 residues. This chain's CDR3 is CASSISGQNTGELFF. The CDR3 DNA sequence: TGTGCCAGTAGTATATCCGGTCAGAACACCGGGGAGCTGTTTTTT.

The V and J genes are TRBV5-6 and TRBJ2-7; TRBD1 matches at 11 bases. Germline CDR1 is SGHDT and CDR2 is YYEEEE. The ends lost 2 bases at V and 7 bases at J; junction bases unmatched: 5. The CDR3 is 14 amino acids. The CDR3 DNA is TGTGCCAGCAGCTTCGGACAGGGGGCGAGGGAGCAGTACTTC. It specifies CASSFGQGAREQYF.

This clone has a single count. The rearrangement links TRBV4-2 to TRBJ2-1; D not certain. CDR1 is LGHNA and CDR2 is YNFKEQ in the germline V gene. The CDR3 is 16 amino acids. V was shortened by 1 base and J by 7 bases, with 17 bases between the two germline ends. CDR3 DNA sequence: TGTGCCAGCAGCCAAGGGCTTATTGCCCCAGGTAATGAGCAGTTCTTC. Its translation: CASSQGLIAPGNEQFF.

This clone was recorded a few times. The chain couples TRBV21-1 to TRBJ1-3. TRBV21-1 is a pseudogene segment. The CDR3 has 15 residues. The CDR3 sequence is CASSKLGGPGNTIYF. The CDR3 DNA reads TGTGCCAGCAGCAAACTCGGGGGGCCAGGAAACACCATATATTTT.

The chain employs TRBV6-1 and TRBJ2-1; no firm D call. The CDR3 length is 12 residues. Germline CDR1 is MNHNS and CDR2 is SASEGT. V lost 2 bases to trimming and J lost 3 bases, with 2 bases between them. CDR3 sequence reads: CASSEYYNEQFF. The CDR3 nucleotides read TGTGCCAGCAGTGAATACTACAATGAGCAGTTCTTC.

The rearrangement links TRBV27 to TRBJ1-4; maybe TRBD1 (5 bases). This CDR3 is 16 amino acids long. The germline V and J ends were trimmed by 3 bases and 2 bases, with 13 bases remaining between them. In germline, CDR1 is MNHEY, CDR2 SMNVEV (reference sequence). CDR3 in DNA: TGTGCCAGCAGTTTGGCCGGCGGGGGTACTAATGAAAAACTGTTTTTT. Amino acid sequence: CASSLAGGGTNEKLFF.

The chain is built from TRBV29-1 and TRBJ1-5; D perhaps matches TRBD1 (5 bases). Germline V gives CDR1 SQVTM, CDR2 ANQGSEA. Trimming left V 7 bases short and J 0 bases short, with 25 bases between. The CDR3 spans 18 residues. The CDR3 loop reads CSEAAGEFLTYSNQPQHF. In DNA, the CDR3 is TGCAGCGAGGCAGCGGGGGAATTCCTGACTTATAGCAATCAGCCCCAGCATTTT.

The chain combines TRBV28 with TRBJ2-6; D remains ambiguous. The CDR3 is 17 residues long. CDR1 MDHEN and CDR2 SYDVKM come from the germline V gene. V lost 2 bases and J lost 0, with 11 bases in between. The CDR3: CASSLESVASGANVLTF. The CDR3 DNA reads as TGTGCCAGCAGTTTAGAATCAGTCGCCTCTGGGGCCAACGTCCTGACTTTC. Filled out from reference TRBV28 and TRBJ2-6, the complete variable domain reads DVKVTQSSRYLVKRTGEKVFLECVQDMDHENMFWYRQDPGLGLRLIYFSYDVKMKEKGDIPEGYSVSREKKERFSLILESASTNQTSMYLCASSLESVASGANVLTFGAGSRLTVL.

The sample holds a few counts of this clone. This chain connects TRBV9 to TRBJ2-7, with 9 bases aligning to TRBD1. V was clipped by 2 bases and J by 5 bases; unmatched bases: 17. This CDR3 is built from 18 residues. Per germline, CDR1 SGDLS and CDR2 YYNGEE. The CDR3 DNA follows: TGTGCCAGCAGCGTTTGTTTAAGGACGGGGACAGGGTGTCACGAGCAGTACTTC. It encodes CASSVCLRTGTGCHEQYF.

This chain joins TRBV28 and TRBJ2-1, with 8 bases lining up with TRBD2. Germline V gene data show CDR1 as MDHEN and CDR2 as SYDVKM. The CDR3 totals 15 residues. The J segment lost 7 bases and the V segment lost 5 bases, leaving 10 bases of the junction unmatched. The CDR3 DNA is TGTGCCAGCAGTCAACTAGCGGAGCTGGGGAATGAGCAGTTCTTC. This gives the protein CASSQLAELGNEQFF.

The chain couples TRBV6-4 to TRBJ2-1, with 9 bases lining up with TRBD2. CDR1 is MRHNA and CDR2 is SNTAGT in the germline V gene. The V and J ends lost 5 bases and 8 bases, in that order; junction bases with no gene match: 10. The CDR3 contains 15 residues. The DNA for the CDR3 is TGTGCCAGCAGTATGCTAGCGGGATCGTCATATGAGCAGTTCTTC. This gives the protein CASSMLAGSSYEQFF.

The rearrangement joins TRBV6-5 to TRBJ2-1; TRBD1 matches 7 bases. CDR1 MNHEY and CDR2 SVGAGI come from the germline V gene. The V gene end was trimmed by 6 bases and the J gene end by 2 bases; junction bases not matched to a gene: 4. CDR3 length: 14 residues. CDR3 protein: CASRRGGAYNEQFF. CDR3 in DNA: TGTGCCAGCAGACGAGGGGGCGCCTACAATGAGCAGTTCTTC.

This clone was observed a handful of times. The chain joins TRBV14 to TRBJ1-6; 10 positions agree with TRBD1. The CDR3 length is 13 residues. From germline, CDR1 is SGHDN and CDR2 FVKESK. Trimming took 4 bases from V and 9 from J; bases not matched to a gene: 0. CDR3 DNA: TGTGCCAGCAGCCGACAGGGGGCTTCACCCCTCCACTTT. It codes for CASSRQGASPLHF.

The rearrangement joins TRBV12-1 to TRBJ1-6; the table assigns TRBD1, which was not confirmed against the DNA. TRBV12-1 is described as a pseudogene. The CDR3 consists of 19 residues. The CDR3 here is CASSVDRGRGRIYNSPLHF. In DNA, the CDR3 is TGTGCCAGCAGCGTAGACAGGGGGCGCGGAAGAATCTATAATTCACCCCTCCACTTT.

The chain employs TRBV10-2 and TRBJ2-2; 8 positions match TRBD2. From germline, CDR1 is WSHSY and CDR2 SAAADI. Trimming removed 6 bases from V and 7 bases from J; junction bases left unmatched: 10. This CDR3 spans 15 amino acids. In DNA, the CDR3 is TGCGCCAGCAGGAAACCGGGAGGGGCCGGCGGGGAGCTGTTTTTT. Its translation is CASRKPGGAGGELFF.

The CDR3 region has the DNA TGCGCCAGCAGCCTCGGGACACCTCCCTACGAGCAGTACTTC. Amino acids: CASSLGTPPYEQYF. This rearrangement joins TRBV5-1 to TRBJ2-7; tentatively, D is TRBD1 (6 bases). CDR1 and CDR2 from the germline V gene are SGHRS and YFSETQ. Trimming left V 4 bases short and J 2 bases short, with 13 bases between. The CDR3 contains 14 residues.

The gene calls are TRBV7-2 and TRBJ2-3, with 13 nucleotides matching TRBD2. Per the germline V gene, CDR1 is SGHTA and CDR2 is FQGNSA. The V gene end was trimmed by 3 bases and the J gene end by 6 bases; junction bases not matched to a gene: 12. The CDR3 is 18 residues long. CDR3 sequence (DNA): TGTGCCAGCAGCTTCCTTCCCCTACGGACTAGCGGGAGCGATACGCAGTATTTT. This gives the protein CASSFLPLRTSGSDTQYF.

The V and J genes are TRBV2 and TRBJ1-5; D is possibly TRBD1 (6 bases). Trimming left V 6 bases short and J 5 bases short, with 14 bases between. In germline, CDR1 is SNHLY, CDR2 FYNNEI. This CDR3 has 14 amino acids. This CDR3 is CASSQTQGHQPQHF. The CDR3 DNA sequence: TGTGCCAGCAGCCAAACGCAGGGGCATCAGCCCCAGCATTTT.

The CDR3 sequence: CASSLAEEQYF. In DNA form, the CDR3 reads TGCGCCAGCTCCCTAGCGGAAGAGCAGTACTTC. The rearrangement uses TRBV4-1 and TRBJ2-7, with 7 bases identical to TRBD2. Unmatched junction bases numbered 5, after V lost 8 bases and J lost 7 bases. This CDR3 spans 11 amino acids. Germline CDR1 is MGHRA and CDR2 is YSYEKL.

Here the CDR3 DNA reads TGTGCCAGCAGTTACTCGAATCTAGCGGGAAGAGAGACCCAGTACTTC. Translation gives CASSYSNLAGRETQYF. This rearrangement joins TRBV6-5 to TRBJ2-5; TRBD2 matches 9 bases. After removal of 0 bases from V and 4 bases from J, the junction contained 6 bases not matched to a gene. CDR3 length equals 16 residues. Germline values: CDR1 MNHEY, CDR2 SVGAGI.

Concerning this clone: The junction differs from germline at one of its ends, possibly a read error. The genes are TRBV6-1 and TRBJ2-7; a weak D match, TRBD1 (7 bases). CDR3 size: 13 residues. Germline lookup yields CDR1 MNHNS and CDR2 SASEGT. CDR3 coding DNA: TGTGCCAGCAGTGATATCGAGGGGGGACAGCCTCTCTTC. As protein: CASSDIEGGQPLF.

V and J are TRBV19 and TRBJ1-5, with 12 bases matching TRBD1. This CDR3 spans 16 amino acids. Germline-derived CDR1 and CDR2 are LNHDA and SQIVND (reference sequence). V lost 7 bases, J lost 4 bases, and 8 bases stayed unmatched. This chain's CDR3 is CASTTPGQGANQPQHF. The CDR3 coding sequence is TGTGCCAGTACTACCCCGGGACAGGGGGCGAATCAGCCCCAGCATTTT.

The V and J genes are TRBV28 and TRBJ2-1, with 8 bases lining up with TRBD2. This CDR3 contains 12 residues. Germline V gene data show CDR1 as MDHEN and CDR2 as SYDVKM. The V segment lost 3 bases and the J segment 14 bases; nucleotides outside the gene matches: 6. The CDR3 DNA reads TGTGCCAGCAGTTTTAGCGGGAATGAAAAGTTCTTC. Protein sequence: CASSFSGNEKFF.

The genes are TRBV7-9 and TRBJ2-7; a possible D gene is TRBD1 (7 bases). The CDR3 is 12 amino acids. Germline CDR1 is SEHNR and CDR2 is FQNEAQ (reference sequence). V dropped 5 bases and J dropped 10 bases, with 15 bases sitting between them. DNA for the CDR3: TGTGCCAGCAGCCCGACAGGGACTTCTCAGTACTTC. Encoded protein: CASSPTGTSQYF. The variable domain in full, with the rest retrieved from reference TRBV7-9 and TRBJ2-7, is DTGVSQNPRHKITKRGQNVTFRCDPISEHNRLYWYRQTLGQGPEFLTYFQNEAQLEKSRLLSDRFSAERPKGSFSTLEIQRTEQGDSAMYLCASSPTGTSQYFGPGTRLTVT.

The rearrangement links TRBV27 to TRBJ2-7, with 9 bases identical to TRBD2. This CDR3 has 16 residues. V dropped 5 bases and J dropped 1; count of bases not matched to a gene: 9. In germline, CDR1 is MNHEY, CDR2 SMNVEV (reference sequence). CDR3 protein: CASSAPATSGSYEQYF. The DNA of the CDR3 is TGTGCCAGCAGTGCTCCAGCGACTAGCGGTTCCTACGAGCAGTACTTC.

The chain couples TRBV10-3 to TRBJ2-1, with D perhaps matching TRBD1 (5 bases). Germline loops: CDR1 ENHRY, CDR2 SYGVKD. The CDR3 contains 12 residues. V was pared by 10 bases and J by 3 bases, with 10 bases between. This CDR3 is CATSDIYNEQFF. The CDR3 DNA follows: TGTGCCACCTCGGACATCTACAATGAGCAGTTCTTC.

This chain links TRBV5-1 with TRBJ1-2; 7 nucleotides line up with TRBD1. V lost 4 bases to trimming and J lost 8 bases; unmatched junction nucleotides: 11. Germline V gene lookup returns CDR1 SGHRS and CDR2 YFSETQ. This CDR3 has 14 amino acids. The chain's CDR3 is CASSLQTGAWGYTF. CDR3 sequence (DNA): TGCGCCAGCAGCCTCCAAACAGGGGCCTGGGGCTACACCTTC.

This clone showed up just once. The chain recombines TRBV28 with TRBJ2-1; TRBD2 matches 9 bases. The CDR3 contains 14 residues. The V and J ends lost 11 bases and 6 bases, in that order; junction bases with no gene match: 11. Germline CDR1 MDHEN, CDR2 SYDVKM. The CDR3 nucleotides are TGTGCCTCGGTAGGGCTAGCGGGACCCAATGAGCAGTTCTTC. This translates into CASVGLAGPNEQFF.